The clone carrying this TCR beta chain showed up just a few times. This entry comes from a study of human T cells and chemical hapten exposure. The CDR3 contains 15 residues. CDR1 is SGHVS and CDR2 is FQNEAQ in the germline V gene. V gave up 1 base and J gave up 6 bases; unmatched junction bases: 9. Indicated time point: pre-sensitization, week 0. Treatment denoted: therapeutic diphenylcyclopropenone sensitization with weekly scalp DPC. During construction of the library, unique molecular identifiers were attached to individual cDNA molecules for quantitative, reproducible TCR counting. Each CDR3 protein is one row after TCRdb ran MiXCR on the RACE reads. The sample lists about 68,000 distinct CDR3 sequences, 10% to 11% occurring once.

V usage is TRBV7-8 and J usage is TRBJ2-7, with 7 positions matching TRBD2. The source of this sequence is a woman aged 45 to 65 with alopecia areata. Some clones in this sample may be carry-over from other donors' samples. The sequences come from whole blood, collected in connection with sensitization to the hapten diphenylcyclopropenone (DPC). The CDR3 reads CASSLVVGGRVEQYF. The CDR3 bases are TGTGCCAGCAGCTTAGTAGTAGGCGGGAGAGTCGAGCAGTACTTC.